The 26 T cell receptor beta chains below were found in one sample sequenced in a study of T-cell reconstitution after alpha-beta-depleted transplantation in children. It was with unique molecular identifiers that the TCRbeta library was prepared. One entry per CDR3 protein, called by TCRdb with MiXCR from the PCR reads. The table has about 490,000 distinct CDR3 sequences, roughly a tenth seen once. The sequencing here drew on PBMCs, taken before TCRalphabeta/CD19-depleted stem cell transplant. Receptors were obtained from a child aged 2 to 10 with inherited bone marrow failure, due to receive a stem cell transplant.

At least ten counts were recorded for this clonotype. The V gene is TRBV28, the J gene TRBJ2-5, with 7 bases lining up with TRBD2. The trim removed 7 bases at V and 1 base at J, leaving 6 bases unmatched. CDR3 length: 14 amino acids. Germline V CDR1 and CDR2: MDHEN, SYDVKM. CDR3 DNA: TGTGCCAGCATTGGGGGGGTCTTCCAAGAGACCCAGTACTTC. Translated: CASIGGVFQETQYF.

This clonotype was observed at least ten times. The V and J genes are TRBV4-3 and TRBJ2-7; 11 bases are a match to TRBD2. This CDR3 is 15 amino acids long. Trimming at V came to 4 bases and at J to 2 bases, leaving 4 bases not matched to a gene. Per the germline V gene, CDR1 is LGHNA and CDR2 is YSLEER. This chain's CDR3 is CASSRVLAGAYEQYF. The CDR3 DNA sequence: TGCGCCAGCAGCCGCGTACTAGCGGGAGCCTACGAGCAGTACTTC.

There are many counts of this clonotype. The rearrangement links TRBV4-1 to TRBJ2-7; maybe TRBD1 (6 bases). V was pared by 2 bases and J by 0 bases, with 11 bases between. Germline V gives CDR1 MGHRA, CDR2 YSYEKL. This CDR3 region has 15 residues. The CDR3 spells CASSQSDRTSYEQYF. CDR3 coding DNA: TGCGCCAGCAGCCAATCCGACAGGACCTCCTACGAGCAGTACTTC.

This clonotype occurred many times. The chain joins TRBV12-3 or TRBV12-4 to TRBJ2-5; a possible D gene is TRBD2 (6 bases). This CDR3 is 15 amino acids long. Trimming removed 6 bases at V and 5 bases at J, with 19 bases between. The CDR3 spells CASSYPEGGMETQYF. CDR3 DNA sequence: TGTGCCAGCAGCTACCCAGAGGGAGGCATGGAGACCCAGTACTTC.

This clonotype was counted a few times. The chain couples TRBV28 to TRBJ1-5, with D possibly TRBD1 on 5 matching bases. V was trimmed by 3 bases and J by 6 bases, leaving 18 bases between them. The V gene's germline CDR1 is MDHEN and CDR2 SYDVKM. The CDR3 spans 16 residues. CDR3 sequence (DNA): TGTGCCAGCAGTTTCCTAGGGACGGTAGCAAGTCAGCCCCAGCATTTT. Its translation is CASSFLGTVASQPQHF.

The V gene is TRBV20-1, the J gene TRBJ2-7; no firm D call. The CDR3 loop spans 13 amino acids. Per germline, CDR1 DFQATT and CDR2 SNEGSKA (reference sequence). The V end was cut by 3 bases, the J end by 2 bases, with 11 bases between. The CDR3 region is CSASRWDTYEQYF. The CDR3 coding sequence is TGCAGTGCTAGTCGGTGGGATACCTACGAGCAGTACTTC.

This clonotype was counted at least ten times. The chain carries TRBV5-1 and TRBJ2-3; the D call may be TRBD1 or TRBD2 (5 bases each). Germline V gives CDR1 SGHRS, CDR2 YFSETQ. The V and J ends lost 3 bases and 5 bases respectively, with 13 bases between them. The CDR3 has 14 amino acids. The CDR3 spells CASSWDPGRDTQYF. For the CDR3, the DNA is TGCGCCAGCAGCTGGGATCCAGGGAGAGATACGCAGTATTTT.

This clonotype was seen repeatedly, ten times or more. V usage is TRBV2 and J usage is TRBJ2-2, with D hard to call. Germline CDR1 reads SNHLY; CDR2 reads FYNNEI. V dropped 7 bases and J dropped 2 bases, with 2 bases sitting between them. This CDR3 contains 11 residues. CDR3 protein: CASTNTGELFF. CDR3 coding DNA: TGTGCCAGCACCAACACCGGGGAGCTGTTTTTT. The full variable domain, with the rest looked up from reference TRBV2 and TRBJ2-2, is EPEVTQTPSHQVTQMGQEVILRCVPISNHLYFYWYRQILGQKVEFLVSFYNNEISEKSEIFDDQFSVERPDGSNFTLKIRSTKLEDSAMYFCASTNTGELFFGEGSRLTVL.

J is TRBJ1-6 and V is TRBV12-3 or TRBV12-4; weak D call: TRBD1 (6 bases). Trimming removed 6 bases from V and 9 bases from J, with 12 bases in between. This CDR3 spans 13 amino acids. In DNA form, the CDR3 reads TGTGCCAGCAGAGCGGACAGCCTTTCACCCCTCCACTTT. It codes for CASRADSLSPLHF.

This clonotype was counted many times. The chain recombines TRBV12-3 or TRBV12-4 with TRBJ2-1; 7 positions agree with TRBD2. The CDR3 extends over 15 amino acids. V dropped 5 bases and J dropped 3; count of bases not matched to a gene: 7. The CDR3 DNA is TGTGCCAGCAGTCGGGACTACGCGGACTACAATGAGCAGTTCTTC. This sequence encodes CASSRDYADYNEQFF.

With regard to this clonotype: Since a much larger clone is just one base distant, this may be a read error. The V gene is TRBV20-1, the J gene TRBJ2-1; TRBD2 matches 9 bases. Unmatched junction bases numbered 14, after V lost 3 bases and J lost 14 bases. This CDR3 is 14 amino acids long. Germline-derived CDR1 and CDR2 are DFQATT and SNEGSKA (reference sequence). In nucleotides, the CDR3 is TGCAGTGCTAGTGTTCTACTAGCGGGCCGCGAGAAGTTCTTC. Protein product: CSASVLLAGREKFF.

This chain uses TRBV25-1 with TRBJ2-5; weak D call: TRBD2 (6 bases). This CDR3 has 16 residues. CDR1 and CDR2 (germline): MGHDK, SYGVNS. V was cut by 6 bases and J by 2 bases, with 19 bases left in between. CDR3 amino acids: CASSRIGTHRQETQYF. DNA for the CDR3: TGTGCCAGCAGCCGTATCGGGACTCATAGACAAGAGACCCAGTACTTC.

In this sample, this clonotype turned up many times. V usage is TRBV12-3 or TRBV12-4 and J usage is TRBJ1-2, with D uncertain. CDR3 length: 14 amino acids. Trimming left V 3 bases short and J 2 bases short, with 10 bases between. As DNA, the CDR3 is TGTGCCAGCAGTTTGGAACGGCCAAACTATGGCTACACCTTC. Translating it yields CASSLERPNYGYTF.

This clonotype was observed at least ten times. The chain carries TRBV29-1 and TRBJ2-7; tentative D call: TRBD1 (6 bases). Germline V gene sequence: CDR1 SQVTM, CDR2 ANQGSEA. The CDR3 covers 14 residues. Trimming shortened V by 7 bases and J by 0 bases, and 16 bases separated the two germline ends. The DNA for the CDR3 is TGCAGCGCCGCCAGGGGCGAAGGCTCCTACGAGCAGTACTTC. Its protein product is CSAARGEGSYEQYF.

This clonotype appeared many times. J is TRBJ2-7 and V is TRBV5-4, with D unresolved. Germline V gene lookup returns CDR1 SGHNT and CDR2 YYREEE (reference sequence). The CDR3 length is 15 residues. Between the trimmed V and J ends, which lost 1 base and 7 bases, there was a span of 18 bases. CDR3 nucleotides: TGTGCCAGCAGCTTGTTACACCTAATGGGCGAGGAGCAGTACTTC. Residues: CASSLLHLMGEEQYF.

There are many counts of this clonotype. The chain combines TRBV10-3 with TRBJ2-2, with D perhaps matching TRBD2 (6 bases). The CDR3 totals 17 residues. Germline CDR1 and CDR2: ENHRY and SYGVKD. V was clipped by 5 bases and J by 4 bases, with 20 bases between them. CDR3 loop: CAISRDLILYSTGELFF. In DNA, the CDR3 is TGTGCCATCAGTCGGGACTTGATCCTCTATTCCACCGGGGAGCTGTTTTTT.

This clonotype was seen repeatedly, ten times or more. This rearrangement joins TRBV4-3 to TRBJ2-1; D is unclear. Germline CDR1 reads LGHNA; CDR2 reads YSLEER. V shed 3 bases and J shed 3 bases, with 12 bases lying between them. This CDR3 is 15 amino acids long. In DNA form, the CDR3 reads TGCGCCAGCAGCCAGGCTGCCTTAAGCTACAATGAGCAGTTCTTC. Translating gives CASSQAALSYNEQFF.

A few counts support this clonotype. The V call is TRBV10-2, the J call TRBJ1-5, with TRBD1 matching 10 bases. V lost 6 bases and J lost 2; bases outside the gene matches: 7. Germline V gene sequence: CDR1 WSHSY, CDR2 SAAADI. This CDR3 has 16 amino acids. The DNA of the CDR3 is TGCGCCAGCAGAGCCACCGGGACAGGGGGCAATCAGCCCCAGCATTTT. It specifies CASRATGTGGNQPQHF.

The V and J genes are TRBV6-2 or TRBV6-3 and TRBJ2-1; D is undetermined. This CDR3 comprises 13 residues. With 2 bases removed from V and 5 bases from J, the gap between germline ends came to 7 bases. The germline gives CDR1 MNHEY, CDR2 SVGEGT. In DNA, the CDR3 is TGTGCCAGCAGTTACGAGGTTCACAATGAGCAGTTCTTC. Translated, it gives CASSYEVHNEQFF.

This clonotype appeared many times. This chain connects TRBV20-1 to TRBJ2-7; 13 bases match TRBD2. The V segment lost 4 bases and the J segment 5 bases; nucleotides outside the gene matches: 8. The CDR3 totals 15 residues. Germline values: CDR1 DFQATT, CDR2 SNEGSKA (reference sequence). CDR3 amino acids: CSATRTSGSFDEQYF. The CDR3 DNA reads TGCAGTGCTACGAGGACTAGCGGGAGTTTCGACGAGCAGTACTTC.

This clonotype was seen many times. The J gene is TRBJ2-1, the V gene TRBV27; 12 positions agree with TRBD2. The CDR3 runs to 16 residues. The junction had 4 bases not matched to a gene; V was cut back by 5 bases and J by 2 bases. The V gene's germline CDR1 is MNHEY and CDR2 SMNVEV (reference sequence). CDR3 amino acids: CASSRLAGATYNEQFF. The CDR3 region has the DNA TGTGCCAGCAGTCGACTAGCGGGAGCTACCTACAATGAGCAGTTCTTC.

This clonotype was recorded at least ten times. The V and J genes are TRBV7-2 and TRBJ2-1, with 8 bases that match TRBD2. V shed 5 bases and J 10 bases; nucleotides not matched to a gene: 10. CDR1 SGHTA and CDR2 FQGNSA come from the germline V gene. CDR3 length equals 14 residues. The CDR3 spells CASSVRLARGEQFF. The CDR3 region has the DNA TGTGCCAGCAGCGTCCGACTAGCGCGGGGCGAGCAGTTCTTC.

The gene calls are TRBV24-1 and TRBJ2-1; tentative D call: TRBD1 (6 bases). Germline values: CDR1 KGHDR, CDR2 SFDVKD. Trimming removed 6 bases at V and 9 bases at J, with 17 bases between. CDR3 length: 14 residues. CDR3 sequence reads: CATSQAGEHGEQFF. DNA of the CDR3: TGTGCCACCAGTCAGGCAGGGGAACACGGTGAGCAGTTCTTC.

There are many counts of this clonotype. This sequence joins TRBV10-3 and TRBJ1-4; D ambiguous. V gave up 3 bases and J gave up 8 bases, with 13 bases separating them. The CDR3 totals 14 residues. CDR1 is ENHRY, CDR2 SYGVKD, per germline. CDR3 amino acids: CAISEEYGREKLFF. The CDR3 coding sequence is TGTGCCATCAGTGAAGAGTATGGCAGGGAAAAACTGTTTTTT.

This clonotype was seen ten or more times. The chain employs TRBV12-3 or TRBV12-4 and TRBJ2-7; no clear D. This CDR3 region has 13 residues. V shed 6 bases and J shed 1 base, with 10 bases lying between them. The CDR3 DNA is TGTGCCAGCAGGCCGAGATATTCCTACGAGCAGTACTTC. Encoded protein: CASRPRYSYEQYF.

This clonotype has a count of ten or more. CDR3: CSAMLTSGARYNEQFF. The CDR3 DNA reads as TGCAGCGCAATGCTGACTAGCGGGGCTCGTTACAATGAGCAGTTCTTC. V is TRBV29-1 and J is TRBJ2-1; 11 nucleotides match TRBD2. The CDR3 runs to 16 residues. The V and J ends lost 7 bases and 4 bases, in that order; junction bases with no gene match: 12. Germline values: CDR1 SQVTM, CDR2 ANQGSEA.